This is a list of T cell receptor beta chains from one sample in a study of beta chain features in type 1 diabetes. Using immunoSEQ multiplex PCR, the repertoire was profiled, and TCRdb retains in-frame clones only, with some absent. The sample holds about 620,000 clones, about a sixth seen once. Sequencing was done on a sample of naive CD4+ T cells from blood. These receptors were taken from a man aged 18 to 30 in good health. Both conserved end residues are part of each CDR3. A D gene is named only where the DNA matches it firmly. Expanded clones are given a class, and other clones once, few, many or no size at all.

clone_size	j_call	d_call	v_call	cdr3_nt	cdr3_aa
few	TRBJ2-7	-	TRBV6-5	TGTGCCAGCAGTTACCGACCAAAATCTTACGAGCAGTACTTC	CASSYRPKSYEQYF
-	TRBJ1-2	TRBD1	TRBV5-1	TGCGCCAGCAGCCCGGACCCCGGGACAGGGGTCAACTATGGCTACACCTTC	CASSPDPGTGVNYGYTF
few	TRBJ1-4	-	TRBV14	TGTGCCAGCAGCCAAGGGGGGTCGGGTGAAAAACTGTTTTTT	CASSQGGSGEKLFF
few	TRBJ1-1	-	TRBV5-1	TGCGCCAGCAGCTTGGGAGATGAAGCTTTCTTT	CASSLGDEAFF
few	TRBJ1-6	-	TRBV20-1	TGCAGTGCCAACAGGAATTCACCCCTCCACTTT	CSANRNSPLHF
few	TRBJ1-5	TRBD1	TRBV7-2	TGTGCCAGCAGCTTCGAGACAGGGCGAGGACAGCCCCAGCATTTT	CASSFETGRGQPQHF
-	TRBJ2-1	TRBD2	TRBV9	TGTGCCAGCACCCCCTTAGGCCTCCCGGGACTAGCGGGGTACAATGAGCAGTTCTTC	CASTPLGLPGLAGYNEQFF
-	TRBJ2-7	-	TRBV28	TGTGCCAGCAGAGGCAGACAGCCCATCTACGAGCAGTACTTC	CASRGRQPIYEQYF
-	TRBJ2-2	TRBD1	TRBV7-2	TGTGCCAGCAGCGCTAGGTGGGGACAGACCGGGGAGCTGTTTTTT	CASSARWGQTGELFF
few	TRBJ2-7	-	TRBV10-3	TGTGCCATCAGAGAAATGACCTACGAGCAGTACTTC	CAIREMTYEQYF
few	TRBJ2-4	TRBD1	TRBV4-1	TGCGCCAGCAGCCAATTACTAGGAGGACAGGGCAAAAACATTCAGTACTTC	CASSQLLGGQGKNIQYF
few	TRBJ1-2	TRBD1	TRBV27	TGTGCCAGAGCCTCAGGGGGCGCAGACTATGGCTACACCTTC	CARASGGADYGYTF
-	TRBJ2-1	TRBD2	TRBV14	TGTGCCAGCAGCCAAGATAGGGCTAGCGGGGGGTACAATGAGCAGTTCTTC	CASSQDRASGGYNEQFF
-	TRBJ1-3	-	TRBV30	TGTGCCTGGAGGGTCGGCTCTGGAAACACCATATATTTT	CAWRVGSGNTIYF
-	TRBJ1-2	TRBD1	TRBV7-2	TGTGCCAGCAGCTTAGCGACCGGGACAGGGTATGGCTACACCTTC	CASSLATGTGYGYTF
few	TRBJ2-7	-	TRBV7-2	TGTGCCAGCAGCTTAGCCCGGAGCGCCTACGAGCAGTACTTC	CASSLARSAYEQYF
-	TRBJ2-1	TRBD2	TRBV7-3	TGTGCCAGCAGCTTACTAGCGGGGCCCTACAATGAGCAGTTCTTC	CASSLLAGPYNEQFF
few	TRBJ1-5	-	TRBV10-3	TGTGCCATCAGCCGTCAGGGGAACGGCAATCAGCCCCAGCATTTT	CAISRQGNGNQPQHF
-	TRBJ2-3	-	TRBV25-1	TGTGCCAGCAGTTCCTTTGACCCCACACATACGCAGTATTTT	CASSSFDPTHTQYF
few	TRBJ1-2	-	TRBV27	TGTGCCAGCAGCCGGGATGGAACGGAGCGTCCTAACTATGGCTACACCTTC	CASSRDGTERPNYGYTF
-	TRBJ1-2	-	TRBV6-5	TGTGCCAGCAGTTACTCAGGAAATGGCTACACCTTC	CASSYSGNGYTF
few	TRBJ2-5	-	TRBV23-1	TGCGCCAGCAGTCAATCGTCGGGTTCCCAAGAGACCCAGTACTTC	CASSQSSGSQETQYF
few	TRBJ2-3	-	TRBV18	TGTGCCAGCTCACCCCCGTCAAGGGGGATTATCACAGATACGCAGTATTTT	CASSPPSRGIITDTQYF
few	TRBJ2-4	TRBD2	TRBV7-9	TGCGCCAGCAGCTCAGACCTGTGGACTAGCGGCAGGGACATTCAGTACTTC	CASSSDLWTSGRDIQYF
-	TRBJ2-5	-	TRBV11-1	TGTGCCAGCAGCCATCGTCAGCCCAAGGGGGGGGAGACCCAGTACTTC	CASSHRQPKGGETQYF
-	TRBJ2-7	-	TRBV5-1	TGCGCCAGCAGCTTCACCGGGACCGCCTACGAGCAGTACTTC	CASSFTGTAYEQYF
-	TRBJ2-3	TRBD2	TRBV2	TGTGCCAGCAGTGGACTAGCTCGATACACAGATACGCAGTATTTT	CASSGLARYTDTQYF
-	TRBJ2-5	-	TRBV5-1	TGCGCCAGCAGCTTCGGGGCCTTTTTCGAGACCCAGTACTTC	CASSFGAFFETQYF
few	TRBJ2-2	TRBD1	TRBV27	TGTGCCAGCAGTTCATACGGGACAGCGAACACCGGGGAGCTGTTTTTT	CASSSYGTANTGELFF
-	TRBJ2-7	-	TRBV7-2	TGTGCCAGCAGCTTAGTAGCGGCAACAGGGAGTTCCACATACTTC	CASSLVAATGSSTYF
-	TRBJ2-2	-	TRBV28	TGTGCCAGCAGTCCAGGAAAACCTACGAACACCGGGGAGCTGTTTTTT	CASSPGKPTNTGELFF
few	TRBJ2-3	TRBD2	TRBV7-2	TGTGCCAGCAGCACCCGACTAGCGGGGGGGTTCACAGATACGCAGTATTTT	CASSTRLAGGFTDTQYF
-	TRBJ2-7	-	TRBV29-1	TGCAGCGCCCGACACGTCTACGAGCAGTACTTC	CSARHVYEQYF
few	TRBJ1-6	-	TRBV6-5	TGTGCCAGCAGTTACACGGGAGGTAGGGTTTCACCCCTCCACTTT	CASSYTGGRVSPLHF
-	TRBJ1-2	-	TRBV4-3	TGCGCCAGCAGCCAAGATCATGGTCTCTATGGCTACACCTTC	CASSQDHGLYGYTF
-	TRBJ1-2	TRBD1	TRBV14	TGTGCCAGCAGCCAAAGCAGACAGGGCGCTGGCTACACCTTC	CASSQSRQGAGYTF
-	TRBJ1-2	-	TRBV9	TGTGCCAGCAGCGGGGAGGTGGGAGATATCTATGGCTACACCTTC	CASSGEVGDIYGYTF
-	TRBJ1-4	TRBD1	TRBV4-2	TGTGCCAGCAGCCAAGTGGAGGCACAGGGGGCGAGCTGGGCAAATGAAAAACTGTTTTTT	CASSQVEAQGASWANEKLFF
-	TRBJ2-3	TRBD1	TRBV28	TGTGCCAGCAGTTTCGGGACAGGTAGCACAGATACGCAGTATTTT	CASSFGTGSTDTQYF
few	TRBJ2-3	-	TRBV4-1	TGCGCCAGCAGCCAAGATTGGGCTGCCACAGATACGCAGTATTTT	CASSQDWAATDTQYF
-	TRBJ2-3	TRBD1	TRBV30	TGTGCCTGGAGTGTTGGGCAGGGGGCTCTCACAGATACGCAGTATTTT	CAWSVGQGALTDTQYF
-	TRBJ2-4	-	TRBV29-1	TGCAGCGTTGAGAGGGCGTCCAAAAACATTCAGTACTTC	CSVERASKNIQYF
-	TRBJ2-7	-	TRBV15	TGTGCCACCAGCAGAGACGGGTTAGGCTCATCCGACGAGCAGTACTTC	CATSRDGLGSSDEQYF
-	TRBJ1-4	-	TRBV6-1	TGTGCCAGCAGCCTACAGCCAACTAATGAAAAACTGTTTTTT	CASSLQPTNEKLFF
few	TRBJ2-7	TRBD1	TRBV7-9	TGTGCCAGCAGCTTCGGACAGGCCGCCTACGAGCAGTACTTC	CASSFGQAAYEQYF
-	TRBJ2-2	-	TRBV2	TGTGCCAGCACCAACAAGGGAGATGTCGGGGAGCTGTTTTTT	CASTNKGDVGELFF
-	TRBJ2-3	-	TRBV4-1	TGCGCCAGCAGCCAAGATCTCGGCGGTAGGACAGATACGCAGTATTTT	CASSQDLGGRTDTQYF
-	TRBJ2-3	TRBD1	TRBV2	TGTGCCAGCAGCCGGGACAGGGGGAATACGCAGTATTTT	CASSRDRGNTQYF
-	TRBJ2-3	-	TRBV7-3	TGTGCCAGCAGCTTATCGGCAAGTACAGATACGCAGTATTTT	CASSLSASTDTQYF